This T cell receptor beta chain was identified during a study of shared clonotypes between healthy human individuals. In germline, CDR1 is MDHEN, CDR2 SYDVKM. The length of the CDR3 is 16 residues. V was pared by 7 bases and J by 1 base, with 10 bases of the junction left unmatched. Assay used: immunoSEQ multiplex PCR; TCRdb lists only in-frame clones, some missing. The table has approximately 530,000 clones, 95% to 96% seen once. A note on this clone: Its antigen is unknown.

The study's findings and limits: Naive subsets, compared against memory subsets, generally had larger estimated richness values.

The sample taken for sequencing was naive CD4+ T cells sorted from blood. Described subset: CD45RA+ positively selected. This receptor was taken from a woman in her twenties or thirties in good health. The genes are TRBV28 and TRBJ2-1, with TRBD2 matching 7 bases. In nucleotides, the CDR3 is TGTGCCAGCACCATGAAAGCGGGATTTTCCTACAATGAGCAGTTCTTC. Translating it yields CASTMKAGFSYNEQFF.